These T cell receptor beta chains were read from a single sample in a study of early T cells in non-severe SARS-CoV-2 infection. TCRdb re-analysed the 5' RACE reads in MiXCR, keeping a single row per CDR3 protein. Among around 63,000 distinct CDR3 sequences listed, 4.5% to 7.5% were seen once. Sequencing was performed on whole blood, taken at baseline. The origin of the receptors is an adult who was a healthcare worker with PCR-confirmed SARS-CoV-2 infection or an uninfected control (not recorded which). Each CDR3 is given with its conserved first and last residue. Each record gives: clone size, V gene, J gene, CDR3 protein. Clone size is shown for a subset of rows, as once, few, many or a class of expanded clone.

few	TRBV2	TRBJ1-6	CASSGSPLHF
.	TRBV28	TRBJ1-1	CASSLAVGAAENTEAFF
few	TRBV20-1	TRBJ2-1	CSAHIGRGHNNEQFF
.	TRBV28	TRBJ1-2	CASSSTPRDRGNYGYTF
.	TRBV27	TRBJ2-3	CASSLKKRGAGRTDTQYF
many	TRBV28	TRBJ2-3	CASSPGASSTDTQYF
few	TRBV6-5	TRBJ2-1	CASSYSKRGSSYNEQFF
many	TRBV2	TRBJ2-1	CASILGLENNEQFF
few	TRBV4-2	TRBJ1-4	CASSQDRREEKLFF
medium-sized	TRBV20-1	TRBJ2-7	CSASQGIPGQLYEQYF
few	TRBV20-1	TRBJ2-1	CSANTGTSGYNEQFF
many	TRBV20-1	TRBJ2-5	CSARRAGGPGVRETQYF
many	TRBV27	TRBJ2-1	CASSLYGTYNEQFF
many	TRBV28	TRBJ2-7	CASSFLSGGYEQYF
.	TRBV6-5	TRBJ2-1	CASRPRGLAVVGQFF
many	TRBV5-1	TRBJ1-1	CASSGTANTEAFF
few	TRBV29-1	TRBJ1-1	CSGHFEGNEAFF
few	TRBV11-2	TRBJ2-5	CASRGQGIAETQYF
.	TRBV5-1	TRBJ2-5	CASSLASSGRFFGETQYF
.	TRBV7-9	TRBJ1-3	CASSPTGGFGNTIYF
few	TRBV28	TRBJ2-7	CASSLFGTSSYEQYF
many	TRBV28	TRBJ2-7	CASSSAGANPGGYEQYF
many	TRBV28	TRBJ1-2	CASSSAGGSRNYGYTF
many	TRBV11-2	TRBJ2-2	CASSNHRGSNGELFF
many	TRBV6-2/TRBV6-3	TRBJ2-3	CASSYPEADTQYF
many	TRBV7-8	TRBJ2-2	CASSFFGLADTGELFF
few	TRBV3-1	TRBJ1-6	CASSQYESPLHF
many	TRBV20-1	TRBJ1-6	CSAREGSSYNSPLHF
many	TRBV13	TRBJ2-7	CASSLGPTYEQYF
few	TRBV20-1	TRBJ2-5	CSAKWAPLETQYF
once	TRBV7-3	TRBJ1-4	CASSLGGGNEKLFF
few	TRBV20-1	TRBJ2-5	CSARDPSAGGETQYF
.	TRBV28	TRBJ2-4	CASSLDPGLVQLGDIQYF
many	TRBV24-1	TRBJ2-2	CATSDLAGASTGELFF
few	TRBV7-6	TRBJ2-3	CASSLGSGGSGDTQYF